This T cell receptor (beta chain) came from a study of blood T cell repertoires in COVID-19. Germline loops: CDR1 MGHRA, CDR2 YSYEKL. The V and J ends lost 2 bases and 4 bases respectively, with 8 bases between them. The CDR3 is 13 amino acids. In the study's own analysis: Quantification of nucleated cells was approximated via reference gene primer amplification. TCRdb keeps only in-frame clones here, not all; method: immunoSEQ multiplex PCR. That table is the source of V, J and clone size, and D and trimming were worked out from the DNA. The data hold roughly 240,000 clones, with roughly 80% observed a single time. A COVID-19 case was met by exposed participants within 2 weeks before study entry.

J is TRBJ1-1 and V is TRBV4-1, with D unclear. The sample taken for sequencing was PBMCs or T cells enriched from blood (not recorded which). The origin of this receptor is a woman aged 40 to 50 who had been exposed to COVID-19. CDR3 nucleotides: TGCGCCAGCAGCCAATTCCGGGGCACTGAAGCTTTCTTT. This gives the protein CASSQFRGTEAFF.